One sample yielded the 22 T cell receptor beta chains listed below, sequenced in a study of graft-versus-host responses after intestinal transplantation. The antigens these receptors bind are not known. Clones were sequenced by immunoSEQ multiplex PCR, and TCRdb holds only the in-frame ones, with some missing. The sample records 70,000 to 100,000 clones, about 88% being singletons. The source material was unstimulated CD4+ T cells sorted from spleen or lymph node cells, sampled before intestinal transplant. Source of these receptors: a human donor who received an intestinal transplant.

The chain couples TRBV5-1 to TRBJ1-2, with TRBD1 matching 12 bases. The length of the CDR3 is 15 residues. Germline V CDR1 and CDR2: SGHRS, YFSETQ. V lost 2 bases to trimming and J lost 4 bases; unmatched junction nucleotides: 3. The CDR3 region is CASSFGTGGTYGYTF. In DNA form, the CDR3 reads TGCGCCAGCAGCTTCGGGACAGGGGGCACCTATGGCTACACCTTC.

The gene calls are TRBV28 and TRBJ2-7, with TRBD2 identical over 9 bases. CDR1 and CDR2 from the germline V gene are MDHEN and SYDVKM. J gave up 5 bases and V 5 bases, and 13 bases lay outside the gene matches. The CDR3 has 16 amino acids. CDR3 in amino acids: CASSPNPGLASNEQYF. CDR3 nucleotides: TGTGCCAGCAGTCCGAATCCGGGACTAGCATCCAACGAGCAGTACTTC.

J is TRBJ2-6 and V is TRBV28, with 12 bases lining up with TRBD1. The CDR3 runs 18 residues. J was trimmed by 4 bases and V by 3 bases; bases with no gene match: 7. Germline values: CDR1 MDHEN, CDR2 SYDVKM. CDR3 in amino acids: CASSLRGQGARGANVLTF. The DNA of the CDR3 is TGTGCCAGCAGTTTGAGGGGACAGGGGGCAAGAGGGGCCAACGTCCTGACTTTC.

The J gene is TRBJ1-1, the V gene TRBV6-6; D is perhaps TRBD1 (5 bases). The CDR3 is 15 amino acids. CDR1 is MNHNY and CDR2 is SVGAGI in the germline V gene (reference sequence). Trimming removed 7 bases from V and 2 bases from J, with 17 bases in between. CDR3 amino acids: CASNLVMGLNTEAFF. For the CDR3, the DNA is TGTGCCAGCAACCTCGTTATGGGGCTAAACACTGAAGCTTTCTTT.

This clone came up once. The rearrangement joins TRBV28 to TRBJ2-7, with a tentative D call TRBD2 (6 bases). The length of the CDR3 is 14 residues. Germline loops: CDR1 MDHEN, CDR2 SYDVKM. Trimming took off 4 bases at V and 2 bases at J, with 12 bases between the two ends. CDR3 nucleotides: TGTGCCAGCAGTTCAGGGACTCATCCCTACGAGCAGTACTTC. Protein: CASSSGTHPYEQYF.

The CDR3 nucleotides read TGTGCCAGCAGCTCCGGACTAGCGGGACGAACTGAGCAGTTCTTC. Translated, it gives CASSSGLAGRTEQFF. The gene calls are TRBV5-4 and TRBJ2-1, with TRBD2 matching over 12 bases. Germline CDR1 and CDR2: SGHNT and YYREEE (reference sequence). V lost 3 bases to trimming and J lost 9 bases; unmatched junction nucleotides: 7. The CDR3 spans 15 residues.

V and J are TRBV4-1 and TRBJ2-1; 9 bases are shared with TRBD1. Germline loops: CDR1 MGHRA, CDR2 YSYEKL. V was clipped by 1 base and J by 9 bases; unmatched bases: 16. This CDR3 region has 18 residues. CDR3 sequence: CASSQVDLGQGSYPEQFF. The CDR3 DNA reads as TGCGCCAGCAGCCAAGTGGACCTGGGACAGGGTTCTTACCCTGAGCAGTTCTTC.

The chain employs TRBV11-2 and TRBJ2-7; TRBD1 matches at 7 bases. From germline, CDR1 is SGHAT and CDR2 FQNNGV. With V trimmed by 3 bases and J by 6 bases, 14 bases remained unmatched. CDR3 size: 16 residues. The CDR3, as DNA: TGTGCCAGCAGCTTCGGGACAGTAATACCGATACGCGAGCAGTACTTC. Translating it yields CASSFGTVIPIREQYF.

DNA of the CDR3: TGTGCCAGCAGCTTAGATCTCTCAGGTATCATGAACACTGAAGCTTTCTTT. Translating gives CASSLDLSGIMNTEAFF. The rearrangement uses TRBV11-2 and TRBJ1-1; no firm D call. CDR1 is SGHAT and CDR2 is FQNNGV in the germline V gene. The CDR3 runs 17 residues. V dropped 0 bases and J dropped 0 bases, with 14 bases sitting between them.

In this sample, this clone turned up a few times. This chain joins TRBV2 and TRBJ2-1, with D tentatively TRBD2 (6 bases). This CDR3 spans 15 amino acids. CDR1 and CDR2 (germline): SNHLY, FYNNEI. Trimming pared 6 bases from V and 3 bases from J, leaving 15 bases between. The CDR3 here is CASRKEGSNYNEQFF. CDR3 bases: TGTGCCAGCAGGAAGGAGGGCAGTAACTACAATGAGCAGTTCTTC.

This clone was seen a handful of times. The CDR3 coding sequence is TGTGCCAGCAGCTTAGTCCCGGGTGTAGGTTCACCCCTCCACTTT. Translating it yields CASSLVPGVGSPLHF. The chain joins TRBV7-2 to TRBJ1-6; the D is unclear. There are 15 residues in the CDR3. Looked up from germline, CDR1 is SGHTA and CDR2 is FQGNSA. V lost 1 base to trimming and J lost 9 bases, with 13 bases between them.

The V gene is TRBV19, the J gene TRBJ2-5; 8 nucleotides line up with TRBD1. Unmatched junction bases numbered 6, after V lost 3 bases and J lost 3 bases. This CDR3 has 15 residues. Germline CDR1 and CDR2: LNHDA and SQIVND (reference sequence). This CDR3 is CASSIQGAGKETQYF. The CDR3 nucleotides are TGTGCCAGTAGTATCCAGGGGGCCGGTAAAGAGACCCAGTACTTC.

Points on this clone: Distinct nucleotide sequences in the sample also encode this CDR3. The rearrangement links TRBV2 to TRBJ2-3; D remains ambiguous. The V and J ends lost 5 bases and 2 bases respectively, with 2 bases between them. The germline CDR1 and CDR2 sequences are SNHLY and FYNNEI. The CDR3 covers 11 residues. CDR3 in amino acids: CASSYTDTQYF. The CDR3, as DNA: TGTGCCAGCAGTTACACAGATACGCAGTATTTT.

The chain employs TRBV11-2 and TRBJ2-7; 10 positions agree with TRBD2. The length of the CDR3 is 16 residues. The V segment lost 6 bases and the J segment 0 bases; nucleotides outside the gene matches: 8. Per the germline V gene, CDR1 is SGHAT and CDR2 is FQNNGV. The chain's CDR3 is CASRGTGLADSYEQYF. The CDR3 region has the DNA TGTGCCAGCAGGGGGACAGGACTAGCGGACTCCTACGAGCAGTACTTC.

This clone was seen a few times. The chain combines TRBV29-1 with TRBJ2-5; maybe TRBD1 (5 bases). From germline, CDR1 is SQVTM and CDR2 ANQGSEA. With 4 bases removed from V and 4 bases from J, the gap between germline ends came to 10 bases. CDR3 size: 12 residues. CDR3 protein: CSVGTGPETQYF. The CDR3 DNA is TGCAGCGTTGGTACAGGCCCAGAGACCCAGTACTTC.

J is TRBJ1-2 and V is TRBV29-1; D is undetermined. Trimming removed 4 bases at V and 2 bases at J, with 11 bases between. Per the germline V gene, CDR1 is SQVTM and CDR2 is ANQGSEA. This CDR3 comprises 13 residues. CDR3 residues: CSVVSQRNYGYTF. The CDR3 bases are TGCAGCGTTGTTAGCCAGAGAAACTATGGCTACACCTTC.

The rearrangement links TRBV9 to TRBJ1-2; D is unclear. Germline CDR1 reads SGDLS; CDR2 reads YYNGEE. V was clipped by 0 bases and J by 8 bases, with 14 bases between them. The CDR3 spans 14 residues. This CDR3 reads CASSVEQEAWGYTF. DNA for the CDR3: TGTGCCAGCAGCGTAGAGCAGGAGGCCTGGGGCTACACCTTC.

The V call is TRBV7-9, the J call TRBJ1-5; the D gene is possibly TRBD1 (5 bases). This CDR3 is built from 13 residues. V lost 5 bases and J lost 5, with 10 bases in between. Germline CDR1 SEHNR, CDR2 FQNEAQ (reference sequence). In nucleotides, the CDR3 is TGTGCCAGCAGCCCCGGGGGGTATCAGCCCCAGCATTTT. Its protein product is CASSPGGYQPQHF. Supplemented by reference TRBV7-9 and TRBJ1-5, the full variable domain reads DTGVSQNPRHKITKRGQNVTFRCDPISEHNRLYWYRQTLGQGPEFLTYFQNEAQLEKSRLLSDRFSAERPKGSFSTLEIQRTEQGDSAMYLCASSPGGYQPQHFGDGTRLSIL.

This sequence joins TRBV7-2 and TRBJ2-7; D is ambiguous. The CDR3 has 14 residues. V dropped 5 bases and J dropped 2 bases, with 13 bases sitting between them. Germline V gives CDR1 SGHTA, CDR2 FQGNSA. The CDR3 DNA reads as TGTGCCAGCAGCCGTTTCAGAGGAACCTACGAGCAGTACTTC. Amino acid sequence: CASSRFRGTYEQYF. Filled out from reference TRBV7-2 and TRBJ2-7, the complete variable domain reads GAGVSQSPSNKVTEKGKDVELRCDPISGHTALYWYRQSLGQGLEFLIYFQGNSAPDKSGLPSDRFSAERTGGSVSTLTIQRTQQEDSAVYLCASSRFRGTYEQYFGPGTRLTVT.

V usage is TRBV5-1 and J usage is TRBJ2-5, with D tentatively TRBD2 (7 bases). Germline CDR1 SGHRS, CDR2 YFSETQ. Trimming cost V 4 bases and J 5 bases, with 24 bases left between them. This CDR3 region has 17 residues. CDR3 nucleotides: TGCGCCAGCAGCCCTAGGCCTGGGACACTCGGGGGGGAGACCCAGTACTTC. Protein: CASSPRPGTLGGETQYF. The full variable domain, rest sourced from reference TRBV5-1 and TRBJ2-5, is KAGVTQTPRYLIKTRGQQVTLSCSPISGHRSVSWYQQTPGQGLQFLFEYFSETQRNKGNFPGRFSGRQFSNSRSEMNVSTLELGDSALYLCASSPRPGTLGGETQYFGPGTRLLVL.

The gene calls are TRBV10-2 and TRBJ2-2; TRBD1 agrees at 7 bases. V gave up 11 bases and J gave up 4 bases; unmatched junction bases: 13. The CDR3 covers 15 residues. CDR1 and CDR2 (germline): WSHSY, SAAADI. The CDR3 DNA reads TGCGCCTGCCGACGAACAGGGGCAGGCACCGGGGAGCTGTTTTTT. This translates into CACRRTGAGTGELFF.

The chain combines TRBV28 with TRBJ1-6; tentative D call: TRBD1 (6 bases). The CDR3 is 15 amino acids. CDR1 and CDR2 from the germline V gene are MDHEN and SYDVKM. Trimming cost V 6 bases and J 5 bases, with 14 bases left between them. The CDR3 loop reads CASSRGGGDNSPLHF. The CDR3 DNA follows: TGTGCCAGCAGCCGAGGGGGAGGGGATAATTCACCCCTCCACTTT.